Reported below is one T cell receptor beta chain. Profiled with immunoSEQ multiplex PCR; TCRdb holds only in-frame clones, not every one. The sample lists about 150,000 clones, 75% to 90% occurring once. The germline V gene has CDR1 SEHNR and CDR2 FQNEAQ (reference sequence). This CDR3 is 16 amino acids long. Trimming took 2 bases from V and 4 from J; bases not matched to a gene: 8. This sample was taken from a study of control samples from healthy donors and cancer patients. Sequenced material: blood. The rearrangement uses TRBV7-9 and TRBJ1-5; TRBD1 agrees at 7 bases. This TCR was sampled from a man aged 30-40 years in good health. The CDR3: CASSLNGAGGNQPQHF. The CDR3, as DNA: TGTGCCAGCAGCTTAAACGGAGCAGGGGGGAATCAGCCCCAGCATTTT.